One T cell receptor beta chain is described in this entry. Authors' data handling: Estimates of nucleated cell counts were drawn from the amplification of reference gene primers. Data came from immunoSEQ multiplex PCR; TCRdb stores just in-frame clones and leaves some out. V, J and clone size derive from that table, while D and trimming were established from the DNA sequence. The table lists 14,000 to 15,000 clones, more than 75% of them singletons. This sample is part of a study of blood T cell repertoires in COVID-19. Across the study: Researchers got acute and convalescent COVID-19 samples from the United States, Italy and Spain. T cells, B-cell-depleted T cells, or PBMCs supplied cDNA or gDNA.

CDR1 is SGHAT and CDR2 is FQDESV in the germline V gene (reference sequence). V was cut by 5 bases and J by 12 bases, with 20 bases left in between. The CDR3 runs to 14 residues. The sequence was collected from a human donor in a cohort sampled during active COVID-19. Input material: peripheral blood. The rearrangement uses TRBV11-1 and TRBJ2-1; D perhaps matches TRBD1 (6 bases). The chain's CDR3 is CASSPIGRQGRQFF. CDR3 DNA: TGTGCCAGCAGCCCCATTGGTCGCCAGGGGCGGCAGTTCTTC.